A single sample gave rise to the 13 T cell receptor beta chains below, sequenced in a study of blood T cell repertoires in COVID-19. The protocol was immunoSEQ multiplex PCR, while the TCRdb copy is restricted to in-frame clones and leaves out a portion. The sample has about 82,000 clones, about 78% seen once; the top ten hold more than 35%. Sequencing was performed on peripheral blood. The receptors originated from a man aged 55 to 70 with COVID-19, enrolled during active disease.

This clone was recorded at least ten times. This chain uses TRBV10-1 with TRBJ1-6; D is unresolved. Germline lookup yields CDR1 WNHNN and CDR2 SYGVQD (reference sequence). The V end was cut by 11 bases, the J end by 6 bases, with 20 bases between. The CDR3 is 15 amino acids. The CDR3 DNA reads TGCGCCGTGAGTCGCCCGGGATTCGGTAATTCACCCCTCCACTTT. Its translation: CAVSRPGFGNSPLHF.

The rearrangement links TRBV12-3 or TRBV12-4 to TRBJ1-2; no firm D call. The CDR3 totals 13 residues. V was trimmed by 5 bases and J by 7 bases, leaving 14 bases between them. In nucleotides, the CDR3 is TGTGCCAGCAGTCCGCCGGGGAGGACTGGCTACACCTTC. Residues: CASSPPGRTGYTF.

The chain is built from TRBV7-3 and TRBJ2-2, with 9 positions matching TRBD2. V shed 4 bases and J 2 bases; nucleotides not matched to a gene: 2. The CDR3 has 15 residues. Germline CDR1 SGHTA, CDR2 FQGTGA. The CDR3 sequence: CASSSLAGNTGELFF. As DNA, the CDR3 is TGTGCCAGCAGCTCACTAGCGGGCAACACCGGGGAGCTGTTTTTT. The full variable domain, rest sourced from reference TRBV7-3 and TRBJ2-2, is GAGVSQTPSNKVTEKGKYVELRCDPISGHTALYWYRQSLGQGPEFLIYFQGTGAADDSGLPNDRFFAVRPEGSVSTLKIQRTERGDSAVYLCASSSLAGNTGELFFGEGSRLTVL.

The chain links TRBV5-4 to TRBJ1-1, with D hard to call. Trimming pared 0 bases from V and 8 bases from J, leaving 11 bases between. Germline V gene data show CDR1 as SGHNT and CDR2 as YYREEE (reference sequence). The CDR3 length is 13 residues. The CDR3: CASSLEAGLEAFF. The CDR3 nucleotides read TGTGCCAGCAGCTTGGAGGCAGGTCTCGAAGCTTTCTTT. The variable domain in full, with the rest retrieved from reference TRBV5-4 and TRBJ1-1, is ETGVTQSPTHLIKTRGQQVTLRCSSQSGHNTVSWYQQALGQGPQFIFQYYREEENGRGNFPPRFSGLQFPNYSSELNVNALELDDSALYLCASSLEAGLEAFFGQGTRLTVV.

The chain links TRBV3-1 (or the pseudogene TRBV3-2) to TRBJ2-5; perhaps TRBD2 as D (5 bases). The V end was cut by 1 base, the J end by 7 bases, with 13 bases between. The CDR3 is made up of 14 amino acids. CDR1 and CDR2 (germline): LGHDT, YNNKEL (reference sequence). The CDR3: CASSQASVAGTQYF. DNA of the CDR3: TGTGCCAGCAGCCAAGCGTCGGTGGCGGGGACCCAGTACTTC.

The rearrangement links TRBV9 to TRBJ2-1, with D possibly matching TRBD1 (5 bases). This CDR3 is built from 14 residues. The V end lost 4 bases, the J end lost 2 bases, and 10 bases lay between the germline ends. From germline, CDR1 is SGDLS and CDR2 YYNGEE. CDR3 DNA sequence: TGTGCCAGCAGCCTAGGACACCCCTACAATGAGCAGTTCTTC. This encodes CASSLGHPYNEQFF. Variable domain in full (rest from reference TRBV9 and TRBJ2-1): DSGVTQTPKHLITATGQRVTLRCSPRSGDLSVYWYQQSLDQGLQFLIQYYNGEERAKGNILERFSAQQFPDLHSELNLSSLELGDSALYFCASSLGHPYNEQFFGPGTRLTVL.

This clone was found many times. Distinct nucleotide sequences in the sample also encode this CDR3. The rearrangement joins TRBV11-2 to TRBJ1-2; D not certain. Germline CDR1 and CDR2: SGHAT and FQNNGV. The CDR3 sequence is 11 residues long. Trimming stripped 3 bases from V and 7 bases from J, with 6 bases between. CDR3 coding DNA: TGTGCCAGCAGCTTCCGGGGTGGCTACACCTTC. It yields the protein CASSFRGGYTF.

For this clone: At one end the junction does not follow the germline gene, possibly because of a read error. This chain links TRBV7-7 with TRBJ1-3; the D gene is possibly TRBD1 (5 bases). CDR1 SSHAT and CDR2 FNYEAQ come from the germline V gene (reference sequence). There are 17 residues in the CDR3. CDR3 protein: CASSLFAGRDSGNTIYF. CDR3 DNA: TGTGCTAGCAGCTTATTCGCAGGGAGGGACTCTGGAAACACCATATATTTT.

This chain connects TRBV5-6 to TRBJ1-4; tentatively, D is TRBD1 (6 bases). This CDR3 is built from 15 residues. Trimming left V 2 bases short and J 8 bases short, with 16 bases between. Per germline, CDR1 SGHDT and CDR2 YYEEEE. The CDR3 loop is CASSLRRQDLEKLFF. CDR3 nucleotides: TGTGCCAGCAGCTTAAGGAGACAGGATTTGGAAAAACTGTTTTTT. Full variable domain (missing parts from reference TRBV5-6 and TRBJ1-4): DAGVTQSPTHLIKTRGQQVTLRCSPKSGHDTVSWYQQALGQGPQFIFQYYEEEERQRGNFPDRFSGHQFPNYSSELNVNALLLGDSALYLCASSLRRQDLEKLFFGSGTQLSVL.

The chain joins TRBV5-1 to TRBJ2-6; D remains ambiguous. The CDR3 loop spans 15 amino acids. The V and J ends lost 0 bases and 0 bases respectively, with 4 bases between them. The V gene's germline CDR1 is SGHRS and CDR2 YFSETQ. Written as DNA, the CDR3 is TGCGCCAGCAGCTTGGTAAACTCTGGGGCCAACGTCCTGACTTTC. Its translation: CASSLVNSGANVLTF.

The rearrangement links TRBV18 to TRBJ2-3, with 7 nucleotides matching TRBD1. Germline V CDR1 and CDR2: KGHSH, LQKENI. The CDR3 spans 15 residues. V was pared by 3 bases and J by 1 base, with 4 bases of the junction left unmatched. In DNA, the CDR3 is TGTGCCAGCTCACCGGGACAGCTAGGCACAGATACGCAGTATTTT. It encodes CASSPGQLGTDTQYF.

This clone was detected ten times or more. The V call is TRBV6-5, the J call TRBJ2-7, with D perhaps matching TRBD2 (5 bases). Germline CDR1 MNHEY, CDR2 SVGAGI. V lost 3 bases and J lost 5, with 14 bases in between. The CDR3 consists of 14 residues. This chain's CDR3 is CASSYERVTHEQYF. CDR3 sequence (DNA): TGTGCCAGCAGTTATGAGAGGGTGACTCACGAGCAGTACTTC.

The chain combines TRBV6-5 with TRBJ2-2; D gene ambiguous. The CDR3 runs 15 residues. Per the germline V gene, CDR1 is MNHEY and CDR2 is SVGAGI. Deletions cut 6 bases from V and 4 bases from J, with 15 bases between. In nucleotides, the CDR3 is TGTGCCAGCAGGATAGCAGCGAGTTCCACCGGGGAGCTGTTTTTT. As protein: CASRIAASSTGELFF.